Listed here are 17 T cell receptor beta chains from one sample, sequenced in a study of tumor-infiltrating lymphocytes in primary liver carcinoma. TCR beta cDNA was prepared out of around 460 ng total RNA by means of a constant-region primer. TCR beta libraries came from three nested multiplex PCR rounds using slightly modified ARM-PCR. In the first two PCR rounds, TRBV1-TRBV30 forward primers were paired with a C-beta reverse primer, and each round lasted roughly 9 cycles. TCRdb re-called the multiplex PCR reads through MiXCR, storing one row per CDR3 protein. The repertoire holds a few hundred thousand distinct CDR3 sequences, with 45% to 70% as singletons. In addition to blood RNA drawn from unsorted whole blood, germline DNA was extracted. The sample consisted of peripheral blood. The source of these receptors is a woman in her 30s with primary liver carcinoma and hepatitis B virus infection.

The CDR3 spells CASVPGHLLYNEQFF. The CDR3 DNA sequence: TGTGCTAGTGTCCCGGGACACCTCCTTTACAATGAGCAGTTCTTC. The chain links TRBV12-5 to TRBJ2-1; possibly TRBD1 for D (6 bases). Trimming removed 7 bases at V and 4 bases at J, with 17 bases between. Germline CDR1 LGHNT, CDR2 FRNRAP. The CDR3 is made up of 15 amino acids.

CDR3 sequence (DNA): TGTGCCAGTCATGGGGGCTCCACCTACGAGCAGTACTTC. Translation: CASHGGSTYEQYF. V gene TRBV6-5 combines with J gene TRBJ2-7, with D possibly being TRBD1 (6 bases). Germline CDR1 and CDR2: MNHEY and SVGAGI. The CDR3 extends over 13 amino acids. V lost 9 bases, J lost 2 bases, and 14 bases lay in between.

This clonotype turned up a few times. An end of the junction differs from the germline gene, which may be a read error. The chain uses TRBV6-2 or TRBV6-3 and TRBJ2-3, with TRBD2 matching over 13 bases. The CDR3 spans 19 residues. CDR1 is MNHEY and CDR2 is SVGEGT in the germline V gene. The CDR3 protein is CASKRPRTSGSEMADTQYF. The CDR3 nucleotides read TGTGCTAGCAAGAGGCCCCGGACTAGCGGGAGTGAGATGGCAGATACGCAGTATTTT.

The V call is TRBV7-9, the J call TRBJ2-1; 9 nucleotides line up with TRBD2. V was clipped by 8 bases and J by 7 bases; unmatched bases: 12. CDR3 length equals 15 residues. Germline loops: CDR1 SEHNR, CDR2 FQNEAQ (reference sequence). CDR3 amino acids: CASAPTSGRSNEQFF. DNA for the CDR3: TGTGCCAGCGCCCCGACAAGCGGGAGGTCGAATGAGCAGTTCTTC.

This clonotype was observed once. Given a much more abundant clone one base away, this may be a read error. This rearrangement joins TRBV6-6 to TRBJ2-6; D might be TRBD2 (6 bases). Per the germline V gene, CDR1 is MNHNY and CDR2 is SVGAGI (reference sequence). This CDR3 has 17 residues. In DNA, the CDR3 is TGTGCCTCGCGGGGTAGCCAACAAGGCTCTGGGGCCGACGTCCTGACTTTC. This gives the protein CASRGSQQGSGADVLTF.

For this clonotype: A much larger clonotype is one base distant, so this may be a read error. In DNA form, the CDR3 reads TGTGTCTGGCTCCGGGACAGGGGTCGTGAGCAGTACTTC. Translating gives CVWLRDRGREQYF. The chain uses TRBV30 and TRBJ2-7; 10 bases match TRBD1. Germline assignment: CDR1 GTSNPN and CDR2 SVGIG (reference sequence). The CDR3 is 13 residues long.

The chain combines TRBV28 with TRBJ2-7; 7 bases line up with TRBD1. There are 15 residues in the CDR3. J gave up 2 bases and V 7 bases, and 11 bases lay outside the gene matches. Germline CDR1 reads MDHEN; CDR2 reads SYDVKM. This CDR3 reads CASKVQDRPTYEQYF. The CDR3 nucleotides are TGTGCCAGCAAAGTTCAGGACAGGCCCACCTACGAGCAGTACTTC.

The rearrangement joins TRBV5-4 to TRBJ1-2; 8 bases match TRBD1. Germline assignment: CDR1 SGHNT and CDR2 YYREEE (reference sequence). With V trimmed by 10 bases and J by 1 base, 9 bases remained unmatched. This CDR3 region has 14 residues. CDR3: CACNTGGSNYGYTF. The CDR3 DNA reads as TGTGCCTGCAATACAGGGGGAAGTAACTATGGCTACACCTTC.

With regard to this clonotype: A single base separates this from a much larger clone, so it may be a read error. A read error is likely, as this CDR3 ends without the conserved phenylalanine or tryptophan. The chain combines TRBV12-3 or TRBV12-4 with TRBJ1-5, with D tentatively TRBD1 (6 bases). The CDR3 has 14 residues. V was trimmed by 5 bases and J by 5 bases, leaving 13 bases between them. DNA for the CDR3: TGTGCCAGCAGTCTGACAGGTTATCATCAGCCCCAGCATCTT. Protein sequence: CASSLTGYHQPQHL.

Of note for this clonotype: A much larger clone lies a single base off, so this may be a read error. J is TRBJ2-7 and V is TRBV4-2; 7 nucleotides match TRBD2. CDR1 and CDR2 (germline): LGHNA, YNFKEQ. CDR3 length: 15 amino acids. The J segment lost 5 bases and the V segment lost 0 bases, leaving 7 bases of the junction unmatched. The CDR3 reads CASSQEGVAGHEQYF. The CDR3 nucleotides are TGTGCCAGCAGCCAAGAGGGAGTAGCGGGCCACGAGCAGTACTTC.

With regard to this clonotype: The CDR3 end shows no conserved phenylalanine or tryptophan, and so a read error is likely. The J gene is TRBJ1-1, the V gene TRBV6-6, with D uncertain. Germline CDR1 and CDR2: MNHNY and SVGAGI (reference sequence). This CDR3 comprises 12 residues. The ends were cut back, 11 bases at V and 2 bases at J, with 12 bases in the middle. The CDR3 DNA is TGTGCCTCCCGCCAAGTAAACACTGAAGCTTTCGTT. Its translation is CASRQVNTEAFV.

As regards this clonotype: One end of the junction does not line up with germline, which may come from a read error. In nucleotides, the CDR3 is TGTGCCAGCAGTGAGGTGGCGGGAGGGCTGCACACCGGGGATCTGTTTTTT. This sequence encodes CASSEVAGGLHTGDLFF. V usage is TRBV6-1 and J usage is TRBJ2-2; the match to TRBD2 covers 9 bases. The germline V gene has CDR1 MNHNS and CDR2 SASEGT. The length of the CDR3 is 17 residues.

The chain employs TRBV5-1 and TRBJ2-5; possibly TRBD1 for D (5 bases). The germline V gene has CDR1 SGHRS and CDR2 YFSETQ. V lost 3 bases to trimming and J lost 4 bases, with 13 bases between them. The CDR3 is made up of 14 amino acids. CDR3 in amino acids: CASSWTQATETQYF. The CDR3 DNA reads TGCGCCAGCAGCTGGACACAGGCTACAGAGACCCAGTACTTC.

In DNA form, the CDR3 reads TGTGCCAGCACGAAGGGGCCGTTCTTGGATAATAGAAATCAGCCCCAGCATTTT. Translated: CASTKGPFLDNRNQPQHF. The chain couples TRBV12-3 or TRBV12-4 to TRBJ1-5; the D gene is possibly TRBD1 (5 bases). The CDR3 runs 18 residues. Trimming stripped 7 bases from V and 4 bases from J, with 26 bases between.

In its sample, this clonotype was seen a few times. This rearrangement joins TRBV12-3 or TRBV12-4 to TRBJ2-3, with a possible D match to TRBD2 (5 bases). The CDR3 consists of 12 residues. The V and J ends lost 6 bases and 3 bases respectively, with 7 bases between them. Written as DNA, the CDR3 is TGTGCCAGCAGACTAGTAACAGATACGCAGTATTTT. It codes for CASRLVTDTQYF.

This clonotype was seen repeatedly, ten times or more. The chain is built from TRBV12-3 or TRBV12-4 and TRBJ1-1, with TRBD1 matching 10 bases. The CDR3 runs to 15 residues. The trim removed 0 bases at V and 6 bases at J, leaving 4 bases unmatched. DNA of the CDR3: TGTGCCAGCAGTTTAGCAGGAGGGACAGGGGCTGAAGCTTTCTTT. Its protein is CASSLAGGTGAEAFF.

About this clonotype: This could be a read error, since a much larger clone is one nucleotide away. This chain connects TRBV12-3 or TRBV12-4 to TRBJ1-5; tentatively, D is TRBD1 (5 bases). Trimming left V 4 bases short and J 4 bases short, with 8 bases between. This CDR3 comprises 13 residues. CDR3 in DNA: TGTGCCAGCAGTTCTAACAGGAATCAGCCCCAGCATTTT. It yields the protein CASSSNRNQPQHF.